This TCR beta chain was profiled in a study of T cell changes during pregnancy in multiple sclerosis. CDR1 KGHSH and CDR2 LQKENI come from the germline V gene. The V and J ends lost 2 bases and 0 bases, in that order; junction bases with no gene match: 6. The CDR3 length is 16 residues. The method was immunoSEQ multiplex PCR; TCRdb's version includes in-frame clones alone and lacks a portion of them. Of about 100,000 clones listed, roughly 90% were seen once; the top ten hold around 1.8%. The V and J genes are TRBV18 and TRBJ1-1; 7 bases agree with TRBD1. The source material was peripheral blood, sampled after pregnancy. The receptor was isolated from a female donor with multiple sclerosis, enrolled in a pregnancy study. The CDR3 sequence is CASSPAGTVMNTEAFF. CDR3 DNA: TGTGCCAGCTCACCAGCCGGGACAGTCATGAACACTGAAGCTTTCTTT. The full variable domain, completed using reference TRBV18 and TRBJ1-1, is NAGVMQNPRHLVRRRGQEARLRCSPMKGHSHVYWYRQLPEEGLKFMVYLQKENIIDESGMPKERFSAEFPKEGPSILRIQQVVRGDSAAYFCASSPAGTVMNTEAFFGQGTRLTVV.